A selection of T cell receptor beta chains follows, all from one sample in a study of blood T cell repertoires in COVID-19. Data came from immunoSEQ multiplex PCR; TCRdb stores just in-frame clones and leaves some out. The repertoire includes roughly 290,000 clones, over 75% of them detected once, and 0.87% sits in the top ten. The specimen sequenced was peripheral blood. These receptors all stem from a human donor with COVID-19, enrolled during active disease. The donor label of this sample is uncertain. The CDR3 runs from the conserved cysteine through the conserved F or W. D genes are given only for firm matches. Where a row states a size, it is once, few, many or the class of an expanded clone; other rows omit it.

v_call,d_call,j_call,clone_size,cdr3_nt,cdr3_aa
TRBV6-5,NA,TRBJ2-2,NA,TGTGCCAGCAGACCTAAGCGGAGCACCGGGGAGCTGTTTTTT,CASRPKRSTGELFF
TRBV5-5,TRBD1,TRBJ1-2,NA,TGTGCCAGCAGCCTAGGACAGGCCAGCGGAGGCTACACCTTC,CASSLGQASGGYTF
TRBV4-3,TRBD2,TRBJ2-1,NA,TGCGCCAGCAGCCGTAGTAGCGGGGACTACAATGAGCAGTTCTTC,CASSRSSGDYNEQFF
TRBV10-3,TRBD1,TRBJ1-5,NA,TGTGCCATCAGGGGACAGACTAATCAGCCCCAGCATTTT,CAIRGQTNQPQHF
TRBV14,NA,TRBJ2-7,NA,TGTGCCAGCAGCCCCTACGGACTCGAGCAGTACTTC,CASSPYGLEQYF
TRBV19,TRBD1,TRBJ1-4,NA,TGTGCCAGTAGTTTCACCGGGACAGAAAATGAAAAACTGTTTTTT,CASSFTGTENEKLFF
TRBV3-1/TRBV3-2,NA,TRBJ2-6,NA,TGTGCCAGCAGCCAAGGAACAGGTTTAGCTGGGGCCAACGTCCTGACTTTC,CASSQGTGLAGANVLTF
TRBV9,NA,TRBJ1-4,NA,TGTGCCAGCAGCGTAGGCCAGGGGTATGAAAAACTGTTTTTT,CASSVGQGYEKLFF
TRBV6-5,NA,TRBJ1-1,NA,TGTGCCAGCACGGCGGGATTTAGTACTGAAGCTTTCTTT,CASTAGFSTEAFF
TRBV28,NA,TRBJ1-2,NA,TGTGCCAGCAGTTTAAGGGGTAGGGGTGGCTACACCTTC,CASSLRGRGGYTF
TRBV7-9,TRBD1,TRBJ2-7,once,TGTGCCAGCAGCTTAGTTTGTTTATGGGACAGAAAATACGAGCAGTACTTC,CASSLVCLWDRKYEQYF
TRBV4-3,TRBD2,TRBJ2-2,NA,TGCGCCAGCAGCCAAACTAGCGGAACAATCTCGAGGACCGGGGAGCTGTTTTTT,CASSQTSGTISRTGELFF
TRBV2,NA,TRBJ2-3,NA,TGTGCCAGCAGGATAGCTATCGATACGCAGTATTTT,CASRIAIDTQYF
TRBV10-3,NA,TRBJ2-3,NA,TGTGCCATCTCGGCGGGGGATACGCAGTATTTT,CAISAGDTQYF
TRBV28,TRBD2,TRBJ2-3,NA,TGTGCCAGCAGTTTAGCGGGAGAAGATTACGCAGATACGCAGTATTTT,CASSLAGEDYADTQYF
TRBV6-5,NA,TRBJ1-1,NA,TGTGCCAGCAGTTACTCCGCAGGGGCGAACACTGAAGCTTTCTTT,CASSYSAGANTEAFF
TRBV28,TRBD1,TRBJ1-3,NA,TGTGCCAGCAGTTCCACAGGGGAGCCAGGCACCATATATTTT,CASSSTGEPGTIYF
TRBV28,TRBD2,TRBJ2-2,once,TGTGCCAGCAGTATTACTAGCGGGAGTACCGGGGAGCTGTTTTTT,CASSITSGSTGELFF
TRBV5-1,NA,TRBJ1-6,NA,TGCGCCAGCAGCTTGACAGGCCCGGCTGATAATTCACCCCTCCACTTT,CASSLTGPADNSPLHF
TRBV27,TRBD2,TRBJ2-5,NA,TGTGCCAGCAGTCGGACTAGCGGGAGAGCGGGGCGTGGCACATCAGAGACCCAGTACTTC,CASSRTSGRAGRGTSETQYF
TRBV7-2,NA,TRBJ1-5,few,TGTGCCAGCAGCTTTTCAGACAGGCCGTTAGGGCCCCAGCATTTT,CASSFSDRPLGPQHF
TRBV7-3,TRBD2,TRBJ2-1,once,TGTGCCAGCAGCTTGGATGGGACTATACACAATGAGCAGTTCTTC,CASSLDGTIHNEQFF
TRBV7-2,NA,TRBJ2-6,NA,TGTGCCAGCAGCTTTGACAGTCTGGGCAACGTCCTGACTTTC,CASSFDSLGNVLTF
TRBV15,NA,TRBJ1-5,NA,TGTGCCACCAGCAGAGGGGGGGGGCTCGGCAATCAGCCCCAGCATTTT,CATSRGGGLGNQPQHF
TRBV28,NA,TRBJ1-5,NA,TGTGCCAGCAGTTTCCGGGGGATGGGAAACAATCAGCCCCAGCATTTT,CASSFRGMGNNQPQHF
TRBV28,NA,TRBJ1-5,NA,TGTGCCAGCAGTTTCGATAACAGGGTATGGCAGCCCCAGCATTTT,CASSFDNRVWQPQHF
TRBV28,TRBD1,TRBJ1-2,once,TGTGCCAGCAGCCAGACAGGGCATCGAGGCTACACCTTC,CASSQTGHRGYTF
TRBV11-2,TRBD1,TRBJ1-1,NA,TGTGCCAGCAACCTCGACAGGGTAGTCACTGAAGCTTTCTTT,CASNLDRVVTEAFF
TRBV7-3,NA,TRBJ2-7,NA,TGTGCCAGCAGCCCTCAAGGTGCGGGTGCCTACGAGCAGTACTTC,CASSPQGAGAYEQYF
TRBV6-5,NA,TRBJ1-4,NA,TGTGCCAGCAGTTACTCGGGGGGGGACGAAAAACTGTTTTTT,CASSYSGGDEKLFF
TRBV5-3,TRBD1,TRBJ2-5,NA,TGTGCCAGAAGCTTGATACCAAGGACAGGGGCCTCCCAAGAGACCCAGTACTTC,CARSLIPRTGASQETQYF
TRBV29-1,TRBD1,TRBJ1-2,NA,TGCAGCGGTGGACAGGGGTACTATGGCTACACCTTC,CSGGQGYYGYTF
TRBV27,TRBD1,TRBJ1-1,NA,TGTGCCAGCAGTTTATCTCCAAATCGGACAGGGAGAGGCACTGAAGCTTTCTTT,CASSLSPNRTGRGTEAFF
TRBV25-1,TRBD2,TRBJ2-1,NA,TGTGCCAGCAGCGCCGGACTAGTAAGCGATGAGCAGTTCTTC,CASSAGLVSDEQFF
TRBV7-2,TRBD2,TRBJ2-5,NA,TGTGCCAGCAGCTTACCTCTAGCGGCCCAAGAGACCCAGTACTTC,CASSLPLAAQETQYF
TRBV20-1,NA,TRBJ1-2,NA,TGCAGTGCTAGTGTTCGGAACTATGGCTACACCTTC,CSASVRNYGYTF
TRBV2,TRBD1,TRBJ1-2,NA,TGTGCCAGCAGGTGGGACAGGGGGCGACGAGGCTACACCTTC,CASRWDRGRRGYTF
TRBV28,TRBD2,TRBJ2-5,NA,TGTGCCAGCAGCCGGACTAGCACAGAAGAGACCCAGTACTTC,CASSRTSTEETQYF
TRBV3-1/TRBV3-2,TRBD2,TRBJ2-3,NA,TGTGCCAGCAGCCGCCTCGGGGGGAGCACAGATACGCAGTATTTT,CASSRLGGSTDTQYF
TRBV3-1/TRBV3-2,NA,TRBJ1-1,NA,TGTGCCAGCAGCCAATATCTGAACACTGAAGCTTTCTTT,CASSQYLNTEAFF
TRBV5-1,TRBD2,TRBJ2-1,NA,TGCGCCAGCACAAGGACTAGCGATACGTACAATGAGCAGTTCTTC,CASTRTSDTYNEQFF
TRBV25-1,TRBD1,TRBJ1-1,NA,TGTGCCAGCAGTGACTCCGGACAGGGTTACGCTGAAGCTTTCTTT,CASSDSGQGYAEAFF
TRBV18,NA,TRBJ1-1,NA,TGTGCCAGCTCACCTGGTCAGGCTATCATGAACACTGAAGCTTTCTTT,CASSPGQAIMNTEAFF